The 15 T cell receptor beta chains below come from one sample, sequenced in a study of blood T cell repertoires in COVID-19. Generated by immunoSEQ multiplex PCR, the TCRdb table keeps only in-frame clones and is missing some. The sample consists of approximately 210,000 clones, roughly nine tenths of them appearing once. The source material was peripheral blood. The source of these receptors is a man aged 35 to 55 with active or convalescent COVID-19.

The chain combines TRBV3-1 (or the pseudogene TRBV3-2) with TRBJ2-7; 9 nucleotides agree with TRBD1. This CDR3 is 15 amino acids long. Germline loops: CDR1 LGHDT, CDR2 YNNKEL (reference sequence). The junction had 8 bases not matched to a gene; V was cut back by 7 bases and J by 1 base. As DNA, the CDR3 is TGTGCCAGCACCACCGGACAGGGGAAGTCCTACGAGCAGTACTTC. It is translated as CASTTGQGKSYEQYF.

The rearrangement uses TRBV2 and TRBJ1-2, with TRBD1 matching over 7 bases. V dropped 9 bases and J dropped 3; count of bases not matched to a gene: 10. This CDR3 comprises 14 residues. Looked up from germline, CDR1 is SNHLY and CDR2 is FYNNEI. The CDR3 loop reads CASLTSRGDYGYTF. The CDR3 bases are TGTGCCAGTCTAACGTCCAGGGGGGACTATGGCTACACCTTC.

V gene TRBV25-1 combines with J gene TRBJ1-5; D might be TRBD1 (5 bases). Trimming left V 6 bases short and J 4 bases short, with 16 bases between. The CDR3 runs 15 residues. Germline V gene lookup returns CDR1 MGHDK and CDR2 SYGVNS. The CDR3 is CASSPSGTENQPQHF. In DNA form, the CDR3 reads TGTGCCAGCAGCCCTAGCGGGACGGAGAATCAGCCCCAGCATTTT.

The CDR3 nucleotides read TGCGCCAGCAGCCGTTACGACGGGACTTATAATTCACCCCTCCACTTT. Protein product: CASSRYDGTYNSPLHF. The genes are TRBV5-1 and TRBJ1-6, with D perhaps matching TRBD1 (5 bases). Trimming cost V 4 bases and J 4 bases, with 15 bases left between them. CDR3 length equals 16 residues. Germline V CDR1 and CDR2: SGHRS, YFSETQ.

This clone was detected a few times. CDR3 DNA: TGCGCCAGTAGAACAGGGGGGAATGAAAAACTGTTTTTT. Amino acid sequence: CASRTGGNEKLFF. V gene TRBV5-1 combines with J gene TRBJ1-4; 8 bases are a match to TRBD1. CDR1 and CDR2 (germline): SGHRS, YFSETQ. The junction had 5 bases not matched to a gene; V was cut back by 8 bases and J by 5 bases. This CDR3 has 13 amino acids. The whole variable domain, remainder taken from reference TRBV5-1 and TRBJ1-4, is KAGVTQTPRYLIKTRGQQVTLSCSPISGHRSVSWYQQTPGQGLQFLFEYFSETQRNKGNFPGRFSGRQFSNSRSEMNVSTLELGDSALYLCASRTGGNEKLFFGSGTQLSVL.

The rearrangement uses TRBV5-4 and TRBJ2-1, with a possible D match to TRBD2 (5 bases). This CDR3 spans 15 amino acids. CDR1 and CDR2 from the germline V gene are SGHNT and YYREEE (reference sequence). V shed 4 bases and J shed 1 base, with 12 bases lying between them. The CDR3 DNA reads as TGTGCCAGCAGCACCATAGCGTCTTCCTACAATGAGCAGTTCTTC. Its translation is CASSTIASSYNEQFF.

This chain links TRBV5-5 with TRBJ2-5, with 7 bases identical to TRBD1. Germline values: CDR1 SGHKS, CDR2 YYEKEE (reference sequence). This CDR3 contains 14 residues. V shed 1 base, J shed 2 bases, and the junction held 2 bases outside the gene matches. CDR3 amino acids: CASSLWGQQETQYF. The CDR3 nucleotides are TGTGCCAGCAGCTTGTGGGGACAGCAAGAGACCCAGTACTTC.

The chain combines TRBV12-5 with TRBJ1-1; TRBD1 matches 10 bases. CDR3 length equals 16 residues. Unmatched junction bases numbered 8, after V lost 3 bases and J lost 4 bases. Germline V gives CDR1 LGHNT, CDR2 FRNRAP. In DNA, the CDR3 is TGTGCTAGTGGTTTATCGACCGGGACAGGGGTCACTGAAGCTTTCTTT. Translation gives CASGLSTGTGVTEAFF. Full variable domain (rest looked up from reference TRBV12-5 and TRBJ1-1): DARVTQTPRHKVTEMGQEVTMRCQPILGHNTVFWYRQTMMQGLELLAYFRNRAPLDDSGMPKDRFSAEMPDATLATLKIQPSEPRDSAVYFCASGLSTGTGVTEAFFGQGTRLTVV.

The rearrangement joins TRBV29-1 to TRBJ2-5, with 7 positions matching TRBD1. This CDR3 contains 14 residues. Germline trimming cut 5 bases from V and 3 bases from J; bases unmatched to any gene: 9. The germline gives CDR1 SQVTM, CDR2 ANQGSEA. CDR3 coding DNA: TGCAGCGTTCCTCTGGGACAGACAAAAGAGACCCAGTACTTC. Protein product: CSVPLGQTKETQYF.

The chain recombines TRBV9 with TRBJ2-7, with 9 nucleotides matching TRBD1. The CDR3 loop spans 15 amino acids. Germline assignment: CDR1 SGDLS and CDR2 YYNGEE. The V gene end was trimmed by 0 bases and the J gene end by 9 bases; junction bases not matched to a gene: 10. CDR3 residues: CASSVEGGQGSGQYF. The CDR3 DNA follows: TGTGCCAGCAGCGTAGAAGGGGGACAGGGCTCGGGGCAGTACTTC.

The chain employs TRBV19 and TRBJ1-6, with D unresolved. The CDR3 runs 16 residues. In germline, CDR1 is LNHDA, CDR2 SQIVND (reference sequence). V lost 3 bases and J 9 bases, leaving 18 bases between the germline ends. CDR3 sequence reads: CASSMRGGERLSPLHF. The CDR3 nucleotides read TGTGCCAGTAGTATGCGAGGTGGAGAGCGGCTTTCACCCCTCCACTTT.

This chain connects TRBV19 to TRBJ1-1; 8 nucleotides match TRBD1. V dropped 1 base and J dropped 4; count of bases not matched to a gene: 8. From germline, CDR1 is LNHDA and CDR2 SQIVND (reference sequence). CDR3 size: 16 residues. The CDR3 sequence is CASSIAWTGIATEAFF. CDR3 DNA sequence: TGTGCCAGTAGTATAGCTTGGACAGGGATAGCCACTGAAGCTTTCTTT.

This clone was counted only a few times. This chain links TRBV5-1 with TRBJ1-2, with D possibly matching TRBD1 (5 bases). V lost 1 base to trimming and J lost 8 bases, with 12 bases between them. The CDR3 runs 13 residues. Germline V gene lookup returns CDR1 SGHRS and CDR2 YFSETQ. CDR3 DNA sequence: TGCGCCAGCAGCTTGCTAGGGGCCTACGGCTACACCTTC. Protein product: CASSLLGAYGYTF.

The V call is TRBV5-1, the J call TRBJ2-2, with 11 positions matching TRBD2. CDR3 size: 16 residues. Germline values: CDR1 SGHRS, CDR2 YFSETQ. V dropped 4 bases and J dropped 1; count of bases not matched to a gene: 3. The CDR3 spells CASSPTSGMNTGELFF. In DNA form, the CDR3 reads TGCGCCAGCAGCCCGACTAGCGGGATGAACACCGGGGAGCTGTTTTTT.

The CDR3 spells CAWSVSADTEAFF. The CDR3 DNA reads as TGTGCCTGGAGTGTAAGCGCGGACACTGAAGCTTTCTTT. The chain couples TRBV30 to TRBJ1-1; D gene unclear. This CDR3 has 13 amino acids. Per germline, CDR1 GTSNPN and CDR2 SVGIG (reference sequence). The V end was cut by 0 bases, the J end by 3 bases, with 8 bases between.